This note documents a single T cell receptor beta chain sequence. This entry belongs to a study of multiple sclerosis patients with progressive multifocal leukoencephalopathy. Sequencing was at survey level. Every PCR reaction included synthetic inline CDR3 controls for all V-J pairings. Method: immunoSEQ multiplex PCR; TCRdb's copy keeps in-frame clones and lacks some. The sample comprises 25,000 to 35,000 clones, about 88% of which are singletons, and under 4% rests with the top ten. Time point denoted: time of PML onset. The germline gives CDR1 SGHRS, CDR2 YFSETQ. The ends lost 2 bases at V and 5 bases at J; junction bases unmatched: 9. The CDR3 contains 16 residues.

The clonotype comes from a human donor with progressive multifocal leukoencephalopathy. The chain employs TRBV5-1 and TRBJ2-3; 9 nucleotides line up with TRBD2. The specimen comprised PBMCs, sampled from a patient treated with natalizumab. The DNA for the CDR3 is TGCGCCAGCAGCTTCCCAGCGGGAGGCCAGGGAGATACGCAGTATTTT. Protein product: CASSFPAGGQGDTQYF.